This T cell receptor beta chain appears in the sequencing data of a study of human T cells and chemical hapten exposure. Overall study: TCR yield per sample varied, mainly due to pooled library volumes. Regarding the study as a whole: Sensitization with DPC brought no change to TCRs above 1 in 1000 in frequency.

This clonotype has only a few counts. Its matching antigen is unknown. Germline lookup yields CDR1 SGHRS and CDR2 YFSETQ. The CDR3 sequence is 15 residues long. Trimming stripped 0 bases from V and 5 bases from J, with 11 bases between. Separate cDNA molecules received unique molecular identifiers, which the library attached to them. Authors' analysis steps: Counting gave a median of roughly 97,000 TCRs per sample, with values ranging from roughly 23,224 to 700,000. TCRdb processed the reads anew with MiXCR; each CDR3 protein has one entry. It is TCRdb's table, rather than the study itself, that gives the V and J calls and clone size. The data show 95,000 to 150,000 distinct CDR3 sequences, approximately 9% seen once. The template was total RNA from unfractionated whole blood.

Sequenced input: whole blood. The receptor was derived from a human donor in good health. Some clones in this sample may be carry-over from other donors' samples. V usage is TRBV5-1 and J usage is TRBJ1-4; D unclear. CDR3 sequence (DNA): TGCGCCAGCAGCTTGGACGGGTTTCGAAATGAAAAACTGTTTTTT. The encoded protein is CASSLDGFRNEKLFF. Complete variable domain (other parts from reference TRBV5-1 and TRBJ1-4): KAGVTQTPRYLIKTRGQQVTLSCSPISGHRSVSWYQQTPGQGLQFLFEYFSETQRNKGNFPGRFSGRQFSNSRSEMNVSTLELGDSALYLCASSLDGFRNEKLFFGSGTQLSVL.